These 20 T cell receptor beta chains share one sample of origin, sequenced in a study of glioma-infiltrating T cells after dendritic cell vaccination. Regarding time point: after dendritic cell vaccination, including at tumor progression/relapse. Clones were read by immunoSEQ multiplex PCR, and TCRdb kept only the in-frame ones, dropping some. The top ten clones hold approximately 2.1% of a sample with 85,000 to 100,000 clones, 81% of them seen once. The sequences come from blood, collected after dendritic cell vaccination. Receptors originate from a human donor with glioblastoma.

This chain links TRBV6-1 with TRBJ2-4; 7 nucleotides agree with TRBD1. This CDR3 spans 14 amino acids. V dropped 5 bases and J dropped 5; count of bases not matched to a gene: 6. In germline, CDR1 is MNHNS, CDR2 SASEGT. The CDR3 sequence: CASSPRQGENIQYF. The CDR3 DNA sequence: TGTGCCAGCAGTCCTAGACAGGGCGAAAACATTCAGTACTTC.

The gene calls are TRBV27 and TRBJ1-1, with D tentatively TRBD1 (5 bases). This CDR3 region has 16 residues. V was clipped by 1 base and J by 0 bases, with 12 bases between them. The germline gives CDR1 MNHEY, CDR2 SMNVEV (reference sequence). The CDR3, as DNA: TGTGCCAGCAGTTTATGGGGGGGTAGGGTGAACACTGAAGCTTTCTTT. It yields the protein CASSLWGGRVNTEAFF.

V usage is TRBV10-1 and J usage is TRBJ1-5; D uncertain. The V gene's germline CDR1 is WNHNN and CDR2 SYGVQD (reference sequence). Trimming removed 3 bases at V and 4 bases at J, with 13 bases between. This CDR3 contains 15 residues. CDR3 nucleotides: TGCGCCAGCAGTGATCCGTGGTCGGGGAATCAGCCCCAGCATTTT. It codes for CASSDPWSGNQPQHF.

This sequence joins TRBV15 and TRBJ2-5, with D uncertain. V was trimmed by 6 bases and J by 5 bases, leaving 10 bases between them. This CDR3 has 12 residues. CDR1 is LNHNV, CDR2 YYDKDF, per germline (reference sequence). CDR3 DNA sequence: TGTGCCACCAGTAGCAAAGGCGAGACCCAGTACTTC. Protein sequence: CATSSKGETQYF.

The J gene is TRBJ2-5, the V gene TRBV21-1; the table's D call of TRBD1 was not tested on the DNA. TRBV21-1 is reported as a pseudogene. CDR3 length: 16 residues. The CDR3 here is CASIETGTGGRETQYF. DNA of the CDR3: TGTGCCAGCATAGAAACCGGGACAGGGGGCCGAGAGACCCAGTACTTC.

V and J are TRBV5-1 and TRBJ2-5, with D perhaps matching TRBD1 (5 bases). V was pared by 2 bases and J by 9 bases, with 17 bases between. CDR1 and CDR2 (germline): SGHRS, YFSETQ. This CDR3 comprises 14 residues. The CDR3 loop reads CASSFDIHKGSQYF. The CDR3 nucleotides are TGCGCCAGCAGCTTTGACATACACAAGGGGTCCCAGTACTTC.

The DNA for the CDR3 is TGTGCCAGCTCACCAGACACTAACACCGGGGAGCTGTTTTTT. This translates into CASSPDTNTGELFF. The chain carries TRBV18 and TRBJ2-2; D is unclear. The germline gives CDR1 KGHSH, CDR2 LQKENI. With 2 bases removed from V and 2 bases from J, the gap between germline ends came to 6 bases. There are 14 residues in the CDR3.

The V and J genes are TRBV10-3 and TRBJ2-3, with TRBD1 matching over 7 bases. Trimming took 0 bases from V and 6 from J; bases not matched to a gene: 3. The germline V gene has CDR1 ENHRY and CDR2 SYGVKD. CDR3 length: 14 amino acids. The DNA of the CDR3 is TGTGCCATCAGTGAGTCGACAGGGCCCGATACGCAGTATTTT. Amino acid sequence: CAISESTGPDTQYF.

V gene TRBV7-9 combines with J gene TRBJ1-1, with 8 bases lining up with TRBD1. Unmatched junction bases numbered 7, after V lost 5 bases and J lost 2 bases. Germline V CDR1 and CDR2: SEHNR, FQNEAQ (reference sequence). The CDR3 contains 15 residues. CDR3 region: CASSRGTGRNTEAFF. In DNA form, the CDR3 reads TGTGCCAGCAGCCGGGGGACAGGTCGTAACACTGAAGCTTTCTTT. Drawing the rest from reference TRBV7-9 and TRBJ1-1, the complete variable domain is DTGVSQNPRHKITKRGQNVTFRCDPISEHNRLYWYRQTLGQGPEFLTYFQNEAQLEKSRLLSDRFSAERPKGSFSTLEIQRTEQGDSAMYLCASSRGTGRNTEAFFGQGTRLTVV.

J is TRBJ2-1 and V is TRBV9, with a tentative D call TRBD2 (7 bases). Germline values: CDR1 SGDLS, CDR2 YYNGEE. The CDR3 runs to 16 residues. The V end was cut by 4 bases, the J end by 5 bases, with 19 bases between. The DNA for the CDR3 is TGTGCCAGCAGCCCAAGACTAGCAGGGGCACACAATGAGCAGTTCTTC. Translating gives CASSPRLAGAHNEQFF. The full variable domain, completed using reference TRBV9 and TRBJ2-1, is DSGVTQTPKHLITATGQRVTLRCSPRSGDLSVYWYQQSLDQGLQFLIQYYNGEERAKGNILERFSAQQFPDLHSELNLSSLELGDSALYFCASSPRLAGAHNEQFFGPGTRLTVL.

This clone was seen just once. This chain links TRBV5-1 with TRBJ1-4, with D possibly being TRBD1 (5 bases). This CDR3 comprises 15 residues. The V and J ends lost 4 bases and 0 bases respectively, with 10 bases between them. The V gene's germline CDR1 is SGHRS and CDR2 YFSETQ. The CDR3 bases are TGCGCCAGCAGCGACCCAGGGACAACTAATGAAAAACTGTTTTTT. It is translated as CASSDPGTTNEKLFF.

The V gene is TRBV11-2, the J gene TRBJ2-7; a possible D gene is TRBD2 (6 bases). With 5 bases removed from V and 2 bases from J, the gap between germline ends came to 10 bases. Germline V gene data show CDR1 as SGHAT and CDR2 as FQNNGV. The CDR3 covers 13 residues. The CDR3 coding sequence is TGTGCCAGCAGCACCGGACTACCCTACGAGCAGTACTTC. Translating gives CASSTGLPYEQYF.

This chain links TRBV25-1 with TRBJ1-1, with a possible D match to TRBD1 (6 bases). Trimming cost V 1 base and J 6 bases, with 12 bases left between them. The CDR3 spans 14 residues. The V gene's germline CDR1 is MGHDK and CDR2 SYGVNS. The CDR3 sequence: CASSEWARGSEAFF. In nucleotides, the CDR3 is TGTGCCAGCAGTGAATGGGCCAGGGGTTCTGAAGCTTTCTTT.

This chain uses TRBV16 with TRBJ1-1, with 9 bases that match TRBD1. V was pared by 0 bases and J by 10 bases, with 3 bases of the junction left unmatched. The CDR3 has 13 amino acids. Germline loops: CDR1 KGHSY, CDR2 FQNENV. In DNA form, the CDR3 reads TGTGCCAGCAGCCAATCACAGGGGGCCCGAGCTTTCTTT. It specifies CASSQSQGARAFF.

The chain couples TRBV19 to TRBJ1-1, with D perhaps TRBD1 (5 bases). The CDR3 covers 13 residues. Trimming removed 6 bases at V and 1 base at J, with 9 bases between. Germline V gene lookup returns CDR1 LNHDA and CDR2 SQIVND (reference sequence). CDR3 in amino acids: CASSRVRNTEAFF. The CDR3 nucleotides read TGTGCCAGTAGCAGGGTCCGGAACACTGAAGCTTTCTTT. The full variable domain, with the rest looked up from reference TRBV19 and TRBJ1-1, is DGGITQSPKYLFRKEGQNVTLSCEQNLNHDAMYWYRQDPGQGLRLIYYSQIVNDFQKGDIAEGYSVSREKKESFPLTVTSAQKNPTAFYLCASSRVRNTEAFFGQGTRLTVV.

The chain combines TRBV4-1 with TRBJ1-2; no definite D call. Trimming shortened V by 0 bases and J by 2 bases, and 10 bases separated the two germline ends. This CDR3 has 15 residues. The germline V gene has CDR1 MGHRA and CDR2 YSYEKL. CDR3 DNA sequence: TGCGCCAGCAGCCAAGATCTCAGGCTAAACTATGGCTACACCTTC. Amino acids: CASSQDLRLNYGYTF.

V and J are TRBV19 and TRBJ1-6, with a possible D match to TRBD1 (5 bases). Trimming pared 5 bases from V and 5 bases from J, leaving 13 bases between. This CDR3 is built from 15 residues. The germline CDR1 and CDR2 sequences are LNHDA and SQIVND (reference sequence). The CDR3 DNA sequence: TGTGCCAGTAGTGATTGGGGGACTAATAATTCACCCCTCCACTTT. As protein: CASSDWGTNNSPLHF.

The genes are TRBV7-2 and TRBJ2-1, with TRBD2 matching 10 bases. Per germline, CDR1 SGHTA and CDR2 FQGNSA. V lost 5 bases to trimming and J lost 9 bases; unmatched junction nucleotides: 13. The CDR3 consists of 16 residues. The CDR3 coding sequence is TGTGCCAGCAGCATCCTCGGGACTAGCGAAAGGGGTGAGCAGTTCTTC. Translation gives CASSILGTSERGEQFF.

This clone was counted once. The CDR3 sequence is CASSFTSGTGELFF. The CDR3 bases are TGTGCCAGCAGCTTCACTAGCGGGACCGGGGAGCTGTTTTTT. V usage is TRBV7-9 and J usage is TRBJ2-2; 9 nucleotides align to TRBD2. The V gene's germline CDR1 is SEHNR and CDR2 FQNEAQ (reference sequence). V dropped 3 bases and J dropped 5; count of bases not matched to a gene: 1. There are 14 residues in the CDR3.

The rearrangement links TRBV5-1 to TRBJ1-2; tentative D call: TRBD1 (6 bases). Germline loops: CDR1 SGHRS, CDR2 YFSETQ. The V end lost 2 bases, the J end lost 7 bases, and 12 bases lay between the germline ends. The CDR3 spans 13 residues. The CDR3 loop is CASSFGGGFGYTF. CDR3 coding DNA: TGCGCCAGCAGCTTTGGGGGGGGCTTTGGCTACACCTTC.